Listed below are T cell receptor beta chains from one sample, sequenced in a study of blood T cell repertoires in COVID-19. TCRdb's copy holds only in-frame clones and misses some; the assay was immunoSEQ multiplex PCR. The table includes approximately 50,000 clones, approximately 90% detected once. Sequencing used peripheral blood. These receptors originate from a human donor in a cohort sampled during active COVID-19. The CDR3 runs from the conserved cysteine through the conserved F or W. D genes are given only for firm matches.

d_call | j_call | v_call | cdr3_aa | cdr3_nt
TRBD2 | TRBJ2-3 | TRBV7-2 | CASSPTSGGADTQYF | TGTGCCAGCAGCCCGACTAGCGGGGGCGCAGATACGCAGTATTTT
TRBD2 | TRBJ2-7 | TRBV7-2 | CASSPSLRLAKRLEQYF | TGTGCCAGCAGCCCCTCTCTGCGACTAGCGAAACGTCTGGAGCAGTACTTC
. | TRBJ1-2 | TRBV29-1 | CSASQGAGGGYTF | TGCAGCGCTTCGCAGGGAGCGGGAGGCGGCTACACCTTC
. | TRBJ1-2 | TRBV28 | CASSIQESNGYTF | TGTGCCAGCAGTATACAGGAGAGTAATGGCTACACCTTC
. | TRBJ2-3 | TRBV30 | CAWSEGLDTQYF | TGTGCCTGGTCGGAGGGCCTTGATACGCAGTATTTT
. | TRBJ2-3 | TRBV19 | CASKPSPGSDTQYF | TGTGCCAGTAAACCCTCCCCCGGTTCAGATACGCAGTATTTT
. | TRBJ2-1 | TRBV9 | CASSVASEGDEQFF | TGTGCCAGCAGCGTAGCGTCGGAGGGTGATGAGCAGTTCTTC
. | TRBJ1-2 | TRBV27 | CASSQSRTNYGYTF | TGTGCCAGCAGTCAATCCAGGACTAACTATGGCTACACCTTC
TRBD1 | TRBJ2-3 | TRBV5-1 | CASSGLGQHHTDTQYF | TGCGCCAGCAGCGGACTGGGACAGCACCACACAGATACGCAGTATTTT
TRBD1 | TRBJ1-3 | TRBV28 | CASTYNRGKAGNTIYF | TGTGCCAGCACCTACAACAGGGGGAAGGCTGGAAACACCATATATTTT
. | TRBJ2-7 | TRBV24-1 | CATSDTYEQYF | TGTGCCACCAGTGATACATACGAGCAGTACTTC
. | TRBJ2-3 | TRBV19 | CASRPGGTDTQYF | TGTGCCAGTAGGCCCGGGGGCACAGATACGCAGTATTTT
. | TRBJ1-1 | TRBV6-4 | CASRKEVNTEAFF | TGTGCCAGCAGGAAGGAGGTGAACACTGAAGCTTTCTTT
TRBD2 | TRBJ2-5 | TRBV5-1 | CASSPPSVAGAGTQYF | TGCGCCAGCAGCCCGCCGTCCGTAGCGGGAGCAGGGACCCAGTACTTC
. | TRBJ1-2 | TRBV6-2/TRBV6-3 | CASSRQAYGYTF | TGTGCCAGCAGTCGACAGGCCTATGGCTACACCTTC
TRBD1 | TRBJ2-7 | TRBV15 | CATRSMGQDYEQYF | TGTGCCACCAGAAGCATGGGACAGGACTACGAGCAGTACTTC
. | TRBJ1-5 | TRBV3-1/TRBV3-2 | CASSQKSLGNQPQHF | TGTGCCAGCAGCCAAAAATCTCTCGGCAATCAGCCCCAGCATTTT
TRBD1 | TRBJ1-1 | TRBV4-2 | CASSEGTGNTEAFF | TGTGCCAGCAGCGAGGGGACAGGGAACACTGAAGCTTTCTTT